Reported below is one T cell receptor beta chain. There are a few counts of this clone. No antigen is known for it. Nothing much larger sits one base from this clone, and base qualities are not available. These data are taken from a study of OX40 agonist ivuxolimab in advanced cancers. About the study as a whole: Ivuxolimab was an agonistic, fully human IgG2 monoclonal antibody directed against OX40 (CD134), a costimulatory receptor. The paper reports the monotherapy dose-escalation portion (N of about 51 patients) of the phase I ivuxolimab trial. Of the 50 to 55 patients in dose escalation, some 20 had hepatocellular carcinoma, some 15 had melanoma, 9 had renal cell carcinoma and 9 had head and neck cancer. Partial responses were achieved by three dose-escalation patients, of whom one had hepatocellular carcinoma and two had cutaneous melanoma. Peripheral TCRbeta sequencing was intended to test whether TCR sequence diversity was altered and clonal T-cell expansion was caused by ivuxolimab. In the dose-escalation cohort, 82.7% of patients were male, and the mean age was approximately 55 years, with a range of roughly 23 to 85. Patients were allowed to have had prior anti-PD-1, anti-PD-L1 or anti-CTLA-4 therapy, and around 40% of the dose-escalation patients had previously received checkpoint inhibitors. Intravenous ivuxolimab was administered to patients every 2 weeks at six dose levels: 0.01, 0.1, 0.3, 1.5, 3 and 10 mg/kg. The investigation overall reported the following: Clonal expansion of both CD4+ and CD8+ blood T cells was observed from baseline to week 6 at doses 0.1 to 3.0 mg/kg. Low levels of normalized T-cell clonal expansion were also seen in some patients who did not respond. In the 0.1-3.0 mg/kg groups, partial responders had among the lowest normalized peripheral clonal expansion, particularly in CD8+ T cells. After ivuxolimab, more expanded clones were found on average in CD8+ T cells than in CD4+ T cells. The antigen specificity of the peripheral T cells that underwent clonal expansion was not determined.

Sequences SGHTS (CDR1) and YDEGEE (CDR2) are obtained from the germline V gene. The junction carries 13 bases between V and J, which are trimmed by 1 base and 6 bases respectively. The CDR3 covers 15 residues, taking in both the cysteine and the phenylalanine. Only CDR3 DNA is held: 45 bases, read in frame from base 1. For sequencing of the TCRbeta CDR3 region, genomic DNA was extracted from the sorted cells. TCRbeta CDR3 regions were sequenced using the immunoSEQ Assay. TCRdb obtained this table from immuneACCESS and retained in-frame rearrangements with V and J assigned. These tables miss some clones; where compared with another copy, unresolved V genes account for less than half of the shortfall, and the remainder is unexplained. The sample table contains 10,000 to 13,000 clones; only one count was recorded for 78% of them. The ten largest clonotypes hold 15% to 20% of the sample. Patients with a history of autoimmune disease or receiving systemic immunosuppression were excluded from the trial. Peripheral blood for TCR sequencing was collected from all dose cohorts at baseline, on cycle 4 day 1, and on cycle 7 day 1. The samples were taken from a phase I, first-in-human, multicenter, open-label dose-escalation trial of ivuxolimab. Adults with locally advanced or metastatic head and neck squamous cell, hepatocellular, melanoma or renal cell carcinoma were enrolled in the trial. Before TCR sequencing, CD4+ T cells and CD8+ T cells from peripheral blood were sorted into separate populations.

The sequence is built from TRBV5-8 and TRBJ1-4; the D gene cannot be resolved reliably. Source: CD4+ or CD8+ T cells sorted from blood, taken in a trial of the OX40 agonist ivuxolimab. The sequence was obtained from an adult with an advanced solid tumor such as melanoma, head and neck, liver or kidney cancer. The encoded CDR3 is CASSLHGAIYEKLFF. The DNA sequence is given as TGTGCCAGCAGCTTGCATGGAGCGATTTATGAAAAACTGTTTTTT.